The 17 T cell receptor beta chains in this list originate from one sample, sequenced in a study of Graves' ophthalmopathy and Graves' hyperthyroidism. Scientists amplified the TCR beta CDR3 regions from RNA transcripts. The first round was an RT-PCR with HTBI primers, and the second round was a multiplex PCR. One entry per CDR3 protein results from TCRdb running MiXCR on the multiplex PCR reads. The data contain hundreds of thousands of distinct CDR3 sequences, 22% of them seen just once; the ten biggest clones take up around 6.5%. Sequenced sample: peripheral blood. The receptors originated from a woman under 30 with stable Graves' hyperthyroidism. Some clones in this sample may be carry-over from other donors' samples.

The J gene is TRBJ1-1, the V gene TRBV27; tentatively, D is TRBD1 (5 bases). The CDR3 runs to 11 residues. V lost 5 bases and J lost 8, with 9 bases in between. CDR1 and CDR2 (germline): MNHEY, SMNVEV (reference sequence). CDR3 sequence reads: CASSGGREAFF. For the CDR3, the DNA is TGTGCCAGCAGTGGGGGGAGGGAAGCTTTCTTT.

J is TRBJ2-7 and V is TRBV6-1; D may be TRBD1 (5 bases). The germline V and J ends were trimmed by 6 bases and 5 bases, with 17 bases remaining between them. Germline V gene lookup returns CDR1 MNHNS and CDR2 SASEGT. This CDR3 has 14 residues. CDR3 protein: CASSSTSGFHEQYF. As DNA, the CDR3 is TGTGCCAGCAGCTCGACATCAGGGTTTCACGAGCAGTACTTC.

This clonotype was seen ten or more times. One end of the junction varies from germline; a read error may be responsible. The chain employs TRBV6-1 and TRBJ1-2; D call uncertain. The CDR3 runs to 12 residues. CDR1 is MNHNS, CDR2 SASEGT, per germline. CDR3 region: CASRPTLGGYAF. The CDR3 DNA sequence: TGTGCCAGCAGACCGACATTGGGAGGCTACGCCTTC.

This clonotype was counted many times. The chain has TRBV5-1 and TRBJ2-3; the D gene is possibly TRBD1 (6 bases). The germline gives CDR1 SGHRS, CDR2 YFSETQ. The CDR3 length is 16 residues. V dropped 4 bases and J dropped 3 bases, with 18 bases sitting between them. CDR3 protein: CASSLLGQGSTDTQYF. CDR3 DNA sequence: TGCGCCAGCAGCCTTCTTGGGCAGGGGTCAACAGATACGCAGTATTTT.

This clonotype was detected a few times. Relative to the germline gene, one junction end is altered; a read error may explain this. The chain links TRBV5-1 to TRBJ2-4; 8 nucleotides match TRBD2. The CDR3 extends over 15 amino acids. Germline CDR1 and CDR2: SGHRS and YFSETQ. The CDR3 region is CASSPGGGTTNIKYF. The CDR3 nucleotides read TGCGCCAGCAGCCCCGGGGGGGGGACAACGAACATTAAGTACTTC.

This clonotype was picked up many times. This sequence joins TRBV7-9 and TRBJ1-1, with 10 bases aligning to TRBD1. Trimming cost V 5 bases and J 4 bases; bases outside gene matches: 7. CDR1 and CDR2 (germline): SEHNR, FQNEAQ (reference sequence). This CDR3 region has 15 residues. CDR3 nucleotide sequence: TGTGCCAGCAGCCCAGGGACAGGGGTGGGCACTGAAGCTTTCTTT. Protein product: CASSPGTGVGTEAFF. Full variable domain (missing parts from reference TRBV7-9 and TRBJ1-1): DTGVSQNPRHKITKRGQNVTFRCDPISEHNRLYWYRQTLGQGPEFLTYFQNEAQLEKSRLLSDRFSAERPKGSFSTLEIQRTEQGDSAMYLCASSPGTGVGTEAFFGQGTRLTVV.

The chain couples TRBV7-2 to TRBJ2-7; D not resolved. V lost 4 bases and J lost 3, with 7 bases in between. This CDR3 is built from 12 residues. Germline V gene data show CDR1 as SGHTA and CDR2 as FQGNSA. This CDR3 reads CASSSRHYEQYF. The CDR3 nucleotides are TGTGCCAGCAGCTCGCGCCACTACGAGCAGTACTTC.

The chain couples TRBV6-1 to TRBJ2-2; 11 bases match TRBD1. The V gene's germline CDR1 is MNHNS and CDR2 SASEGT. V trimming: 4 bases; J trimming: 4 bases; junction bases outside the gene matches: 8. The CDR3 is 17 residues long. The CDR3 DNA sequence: TGTGCCAGCAGTGCCCGGGACAGGGGGTCGGGCACCGGGGAGCTGTTTTTT. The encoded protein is CASSARDRGSGTGELFF.

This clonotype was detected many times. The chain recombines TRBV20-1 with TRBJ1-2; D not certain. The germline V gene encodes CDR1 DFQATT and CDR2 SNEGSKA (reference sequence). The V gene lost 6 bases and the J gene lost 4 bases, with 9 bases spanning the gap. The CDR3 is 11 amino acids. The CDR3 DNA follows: TGCAGTGCAGGGTCAGGCTATGGCTACACCTTC. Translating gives CSAGSGYGYTF.

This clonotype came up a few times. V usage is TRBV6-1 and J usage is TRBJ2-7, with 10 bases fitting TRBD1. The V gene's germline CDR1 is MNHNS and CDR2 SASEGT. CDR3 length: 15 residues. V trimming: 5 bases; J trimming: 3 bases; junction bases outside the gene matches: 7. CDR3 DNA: TGTGCCAGCAGTCCCGACAGGGGGCAATTCTACGAGCAGTACTTC. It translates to CASSPDRGQFYEQYF.

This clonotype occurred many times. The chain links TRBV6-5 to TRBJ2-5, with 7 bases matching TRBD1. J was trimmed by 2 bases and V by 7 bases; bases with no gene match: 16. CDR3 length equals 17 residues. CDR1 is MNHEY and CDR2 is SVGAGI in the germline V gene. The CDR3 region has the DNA TGTGCCAGCACTAAACCCAGACAGGGTTTATGGCAAGAGACCCAGTACTTC. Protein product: CASTKPRQGLWQETQYF.

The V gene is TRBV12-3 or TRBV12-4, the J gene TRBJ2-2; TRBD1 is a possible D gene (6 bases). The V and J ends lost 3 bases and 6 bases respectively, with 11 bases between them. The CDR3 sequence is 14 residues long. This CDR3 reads CASSLVEGAGELFF. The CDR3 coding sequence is TGTGCCAGCAGTTTGGTCGAGGGGGCCGGGGAGCTGTTTTTT.

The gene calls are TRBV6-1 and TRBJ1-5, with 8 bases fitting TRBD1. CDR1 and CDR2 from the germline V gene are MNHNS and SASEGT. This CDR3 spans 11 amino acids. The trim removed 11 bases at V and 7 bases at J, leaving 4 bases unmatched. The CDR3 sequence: CARGQGQPQHF. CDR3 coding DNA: TGTGCCCGTGGACAGGGCCAGCCCCAGCATTTT.

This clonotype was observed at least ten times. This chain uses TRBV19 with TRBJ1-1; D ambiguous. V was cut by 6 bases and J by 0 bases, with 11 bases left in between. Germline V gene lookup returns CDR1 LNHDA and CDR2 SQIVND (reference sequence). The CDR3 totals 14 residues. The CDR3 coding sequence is TGTGCCAGTAGGCCCATAGCCATGAACACTGAAGCTTTCTTT. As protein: CASRPIAMNTEAFF.

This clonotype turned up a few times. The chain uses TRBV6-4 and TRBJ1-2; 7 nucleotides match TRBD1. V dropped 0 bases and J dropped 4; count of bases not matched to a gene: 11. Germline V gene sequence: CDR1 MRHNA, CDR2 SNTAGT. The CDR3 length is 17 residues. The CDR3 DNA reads TGTGCCAGCAGTGACTCCGGTAGACAGGGCGGATCCTATGGCTACACCTTC. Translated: CASSDSGRQGGSYGYTF.

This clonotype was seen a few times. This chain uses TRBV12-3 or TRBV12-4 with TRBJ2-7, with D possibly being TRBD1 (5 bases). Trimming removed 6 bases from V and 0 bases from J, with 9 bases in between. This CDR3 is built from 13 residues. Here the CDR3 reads CASRSGNSYEQYF. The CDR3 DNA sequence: TGTGCCAGCAGGTCAGGGAACTCCTACGAGCAGTACTTC.

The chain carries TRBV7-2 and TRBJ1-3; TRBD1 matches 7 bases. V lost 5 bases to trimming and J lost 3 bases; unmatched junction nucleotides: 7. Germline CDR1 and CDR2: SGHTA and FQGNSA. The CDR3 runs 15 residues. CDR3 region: CASSPGGAGGNTIYF. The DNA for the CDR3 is TGTGCCAGCAGCCCAGGGGGAGCGGGTGGAAACACCATATATTTT.